The next 10 T cell receptor beta chains were all read from a single sample in a study of cytomegalovirus exposure and HLA in healthy donors. Generated by immunoSEQ multiplex PCR, the TCRdb table keeps only in-frame clones and is missing some. The table records some 140,000 clones, approximately 84% of them present only once. Specimen: PBMCs. These receptors originate from a woman aged 25 to 39 in good health and CMV-seronegative.

The rearrangement links TRBV5-1 to TRBJ2-2; tentative D call: TRBD1 (5 bases). The CDR3 spans 15 residues. Germline V lookup: CDR1 SGHRS, CDR2 YFSETQ. V was cut by 4 bases and J by 1 base, with 11 bases left in between. The CDR3 DNA sequence: TGCGCCAGCAGCAAGGGGCTAATGAACACCGGGGAGCTGTTTTTT. Residues: CASSKGLMNTGELFF. The variable domain in full, with the rest retrieved from reference TRBV5-1 and TRBJ2-2, is KAGVTQTPRYLIKTRGQQVTLSCSPISGHRSVSWYQQTPGQGLQFLFEYFSETQRNKGNFPGRFSGRQFSNSRSEMNVSTLELGDSALYLCASSKGLMNTGELFFGEGSRLTVL.

J is TRBJ1-1 and V is TRBV5-4, with a tentative D call TRBD1 (6 bases). The CDR3 totals 14 residues. The germline V gene has CDR1 SGHNT and CDR2 YYREEE (reference sequence). The germline V and J ends were trimmed by 0 bases and 4 bases, with 10 bases remaining between them. The chain's CDR3 is CASSLDRVVTEAFF. CDR3 sequence (DNA): TGTGCCAGCAGCTTGGACAGGGTGGTCACTGAAGCTTTCTTT.

The J gene is TRBJ1-4, the V gene TRBV5-1; the match to TRBD1 covers 9 bases. This CDR3 contains 14 residues. Trimming cost V 5 bases and J 8 bases; bases outside gene matches: 7. Germline CDR1 SGHRS, CDR2 YFSETQ. The CDR3 DNA reads as TGCGCCAGCAGAGACGGGACAGGGAACGAAAAACTGTTTTTT. It is translated as CASRDGTGNEKLFF. Combining the CDR3 with reference TRBV5-1 and TRBJ1-4 gives the whole variable domain KAGVTQTPRYLIKTRGQQVTLSCSPISGHRSVSWYQQTPGQGLQFLFEYFSETQRNKGNFPGRFSGRQFSNSRSEMNVSTLELGDSALYLCASRDGTGNEKLFFGSGTQLSVL.

V is TRBV6-5 and J is TRBJ2-7; weak D call: TRBD1 (7 bases). Germline V CDR1 and CDR2: MNHEY, SVGAGI. This CDR3 comprises 13 residues. Trimming took 6 bases from V and 0 from J, leaving 9 bases between them. As DNA, the CDR3 is TGTGCCAGCAGCAGGGGGGTCTCCTACGAGCAGTACTTC. Its protein product is CASSRGVSYEQYF.

The chain couples TRBV19 to TRBJ1-2, with unresolved D. This CDR3 spans 13 amino acids. V lost 3 bases and J lost 1, with 6 bases in between. CDR1 and CDR2 from the germline V gene are LNHDA and SQIVND (reference sequence). The CDR3 DNA follows: TGTGCCAGTAGTATCTTGTATAACTATGGCTACACCTTC. This encodes CASSILYNYGYTF. The full variable domain, in which reference TRBV19 and TRBJ1-2 provide the parts outside the CDR3, is DGGITQSPKYLFRKEGQNVTLSCEQNLNHDAMYWYRQDPGQGLRLIYYSQIVNDFQKGDIAEGYSVSREKKESFPLTVTSAQKNPTAFYLCASSILYNYGYTFGSGTRLTVV.

This clone appeared once. The rearrangement uses TRBV5-1 and TRBJ2-7, with D maybe TRBD1 (6 bases). The CDR3 has 15 residues. Germline V gene sequence: CDR1 SGHRS, CDR2 YFSETQ. The V and J ends lost 0 bases and 0 bases respectively, with 10 bases between them. The CDR3: CASSLVGAPSYEQYF. CDR3 DNA: TGCGCCAGCAGCTTGGTGGGGGCCCCCTCCTACGAGCAGTACTTC.

J is TRBJ2-7 and V is TRBV5-6; D possibly corresponds to TRBD2 (5 bases). Germline V gene lookup returns CDR1 SGHDT and CDR2 YYEEEE. This CDR3 has 16 amino acids. V shed 3 bases and J shed 3 bases, with 19 bases lying between them. CDR3 amino acids: CASSSEEGHRVYEQYF. The CDR3 region has the DNA TGTGCCAGCAGCTCGGAAGAGGGTCACCGAGTCTACGAGCAGTACTTC. Full variable domain (missing parts from reference TRBV5-6 and TRBJ2-7): DAGVTQSPTHLIKTRGQQVTLRCSPKSGHDTVSWYQQALGQGPQFIFQYYEEEERQRGNFPDRFSGHQFPNYSSELNVNALLLGDSALYLCASSSEEGHRVYEQYFGPGTRLTVT.

The rearrangement links TRBV28 to TRBJ1-3; D is undetermined. Between the trimmed V and J ends, which lost 7 bases and 0 bases, there was a span of 13 bases. CDR1 and CDR2 from the germline V gene are MDHEN and SYDVKM. The CDR3 loop spans 15 amino acids. The DNA of the CDR3 is TGTGCCAGCACCGGGTGGCCAAGCTCTGGAAACACCATATATTTT. This sequence encodes CASTGWPSSGNTIYF.

The V call is TRBV7-2, the J call TRBJ2-1, with 8 bases identical to TRBD1. Trimming removed 2 bases from V and 7 bases from J; junction bases left unmatched: 4. The CDR3 extends over 14 amino acids. Germline loops: CDR1 SGHTA, CDR2 FQGNSA. CDR3 region: CASSLRQGPNEQFF. DNA of the CDR3: TGTGCCAGCAGCTTACGACAGGGGCCAAATGAGCAGTTCTTC.

This chain joins TRBV2 and TRBJ1-4, with 8 nucleotides matching TRBD1. The ends lost 4 bases at V and 13 bases at J; junction bases unmatched: 5. There are 12 residues in the CDR3. Germline V lookup: CDR1 SNHLY, CDR2 FYNNEI. CDR3 sequence: CASSVTGTGLFF. The CDR3 DNA sequence: TGTGCCAGCAGTGTGACCGGGACAGGACTGTTTTTT.